Presented here are 9 T cell receptor beta chains from one specimen sequenced in a study of Ad26.COV2.S vaccination and SARS-CoV-2 variants. Treatment reported: 15 to 20 received Ad26.COV2.S at low or high dose, single or two shots; about 5 received placebo; per-sample allocation not given. It was on day 63 after the first vaccine or placebo injection that samples were taken. Produced via immunoSEQ multiplex PCR; TCRdb's table is partial and in-frame only. The sample records around 370,000 clones, 70% to 90% being singletons. This sample comprised peripheral blood, obtained in a trial of Ad26.COV2.S vaccine versus placebo. These receptors were taken from a person aged 18-65 years who received the Ad26.COV2.S COVID-19 vaccine or a placebo.

The rearrangement joins TRBV5-1 to TRBJ2-7, with 8 bases aligning to TRBD2. The CDR3 spans 14 residues. In germline, CDR1 is SGHRS, CDR2 YFSETQ. V trimming: 3 bases; J trimming: 10 bases; junction bases outside the gene matches: 12. CDR3: CASSWGGRTRDQYF. Here the CDR3 DNA reads TGCGCCAGCAGCTGGGGCGGGAGGACCAGAGACCAGTACTTC.

In DNA, the CDR3 is TGTGCCAGCAGACCCCAGACAGGGGGAAATTCACCCCTCCACTTT. Translating gives CASRPQTGGNSPLHF. This chain connects TRBV6-5 to TRBJ1-6; 9 nucleotides match TRBD1. CDR3 length: 15 amino acids. Germline V gene sequence: CDR1 MNHEY, CDR2 SVGAGI. The V gene end was trimmed by 6 bases and the J gene end by 7 bases; junction bases not matched to a gene: 7.

V gene TRBV30 combines with J gene TRBJ1-1; TRBD1 aligns across 8 bases. Trimming at V came to 6 bases and at J to 10 bases, leaving 7 bases not matched to a gene. The germline V gene has CDR1 GTSNPN and CDR2 SVGIG (reference sequence). The CDR3 consists of 11 residues. The CDR3 DNA reads as TGTGCCTGCGACAGGGGCCAGAGAGCTTTCTTT. This gives the protein CACDRGQRAFF.

The chain joins TRBV11-2 to TRBJ2-4; D may match TRBD1 or TRBD2 (6 bases each). CDR1 is SGHAT, CDR2 FQNNGV, per germline. This CDR3 comprises 13 residues. Deletions cut 0 bases from V and 9 bases from J, with 9 bases between. CDR3 nucleotide sequence: TGTGCCAGCAGCTTAGATGGGGGGCCCATTCAGTACTTC. Translating gives CASSLDGGPIQYF.

The V and J genes are TRBV6-2 or TRBV6-3 and TRBJ1-2; 8 bases are shared with TRBD1. The CDR3 sequence is 17 residues long. J was trimmed by 8 bases and V by 6 bases; bases with no gene match: 20. Germline V lookup: CDR1 MNHEY, CDR2 SVGEGT. In DNA, the CDR3 is TGTGCCAGCAGCCCTAGAGGATGGGACAGGCTGGTGGGCGGCTACACCTTC. Amino acids: CASSPRGWDRLVGGYTF.

The chain uses TRBV5-4 and TRBJ2-2; 11 positions agree with TRBD2. The germline CDR1 and CDR2 sequences are SGHNT and YYREEE (reference sequence). The CDR3 runs to 19 residues. V dropped 0 bases and J dropped 4; count of bases not matched to a gene: 11. This CDR3 is CASSLAVRAGLAGTGELFF. CDR3 DNA sequence: TGTGCCAGCAGCTTGGCGGTCAGGGCCGGACTAGCGGGCACCGGGGAGCTGTTTTTT.

J is TRBJ2-1 and V is TRBV19; D may match TRBD1 or TRBD2 (6 bases each). Looked up from germline, CDR1 is LNHDA and CDR2 is SQIVND (reference sequence). The V end was cut by 3 bases, the J end by 7 bases, with 16 bases between. The CDR3 consists of 15 residues. CDR3 nucleotide sequence: TGTGCCAGTAGTATCGGGGGCACCTCTGGAAATGAGCAGTTCTTC. It specifies CASSIGGTSGNEQFF.

The V call is TRBV18, the J call TRBJ2-3; D possibly matches TRBD1 or TRBD2 (5 bases each). V was clipped by 3 bases and J by 5 bases, with 15 bases between them. Germline V lookup: CDR1 KGHSH, CDR2 LQKENI. This CDR3 region has 15 residues. CDR3: CASSPYPGSEDTQYF. The CDR3 nucleotides are TGTGCCAGCTCACCTTACCCAGGGAGCGAAGATACGCAGTATTTT.

Written as DNA, the CDR3 is TGTGCCTGGAGGGGTCAGGGGGCTTATGGCTACACCTTC. Translated: CAWRGQGAYGYTF. The chain carries TRBV30 and TRBJ1-2; 8 bases match TRBD1. The CDR3 covers 13 residues. V was clipped by 3 bases and J by 5 bases; unmatched bases: 5. In germline, CDR1 is GTSNPN, CDR2 SVGIG (reference sequence).